This TCR beta chain was sequenced for a study of shared clonotypes between healthy human individuals. This table comes from immunoSEQ multiplex PCR, and its TCRdb copy is limited to in-frame clones, with some not included. The top ten clones hold around 0.14% of a sample with about 2.4 million clones, more than 80% of them seen once. What was sequenced was naive CD4+ T cells sorted from blood. Subset denoted: CD45RA+ positively selected. The TCR sequence derives from a man aged 18 to 30 in good health.

CDR3 loop: CASSQEVGTGKEQFF. CDR3 in DNA: TGTGCCAGCAGCCAAGAAGTCGGGACAGGCAAAGAGCAGTTCTTC. The V call is TRBV5-4, the J call TRBJ2-1, with 8 bases lining up with TRBD1. V trimming: 4 bases; J trimming: 10 bases; junction bases outside the gene matches: 13. Germline V lookup: CDR1 SGHNT, CDR2 YYREEE (reference sequence). CDR3 length: 15 residues.